This T cell receptor beta chain was identified in a study of PD-1 and CTLA-4 blockade in melanoma (dated by TCRdb to about 2021). At the level of the whole study: In patients with melanoma, the researchers looked at the effects of CTLA-4 blockade versus PD-1 blockade on the CD8 T cell response that was melanoma-reactive.

The library was generated by the immunoSEQ multiplex PCR assay. Drawn from immuneACCESS, this table holds only the in-frame rearrangements with V and J called that TCRdb kept. Clones are partly lost; checked studies trace under half to an unresolved V gene and leave the rest unexplained. Across this sample there are about 32,000 clones, with about 87% seen only once. Jointly, the top ten make up roughly 6.1% of the sample. V loses 2 bases of germline sequence and J loses 0 bases, and the interval between the two ends is 8 bases. As encoded in the germline V gene, CDR1 is MDHEN while CDR2 is SYDVKM. The CDR3 covers 15 residues, taking in both the cysteine and the phenylalanine. The kept DNA is CDR3 alone, 45 bases in frame from the first base. This clone was recorded once. Its antigen is still unknown. No base quality values were provided; no much bigger clone lies one nucleotide off.

The TCR comes from a human donor with melanoma. Sequencing used CD8+ T cells from peripheral blood, obtained from a patient given anti-PD-1 treatment. In this chain, TRBV28 is recombined with TRBJ1-5, with no D gene named confidently. The DNA sequence follows: TGTGCCAGCAGTTTAGGAACAGATAGCAATCAGCCCCAGCATTTT. This is translated as CASSLGTDSNQPQHF.